This is a list of T cell receptor beta chains from one sample in a study of shared clonotypes between healthy human individuals. The repertoire was sequenced with immunoSEQ multiplex PCR; TCRdb's copy has only in-frame clones and lacks some. The repertoire has about 2.1 million clones, more than 85% of them found once; the top ten carry about 1.5%. The sequenced material came from naive CD8+ T cells from PBMCs. These receptors were collected from a man in his late teens or twenties in good health. Some clones in this sample may be carry-over from other donors' samples. Each CDR3 is given with its conserved first and last residue. The D gene is left open where the match is weak. Expanded clones are given a class, and other clones once, few, many or no size at all.

clone_size d_call j_call v_call cdr3_nt cdr3_aa
- TRBD1 TRBJ2-1 TRBV19 TGTGCCAGTAGGGACAGGGGTTCCTACAATGAGCAGTTCTTC CASRDRGSYNEQFF
- TRBD2 TRBJ2-7 TRBV29-1 TGCAGCGTTGTCGGGGGGGTGCTTTCCTACGAGCAGTACTTC CSVVGGVLSYEQYF
- TRBD1 TRBJ2-7 TRBV13 TGTGCCAGCAGCTTACAGACAGGGGGTTTCTACGAGCAGTACTTC CASSLQTGGFYEQYF
- - TRBJ2-7 TRBV10-3 TGTGCCATCCGGGGCGGGCTCTCCTACGAGCAGTACTTC CAIRGGLSYEQYF
- TRBD2 TRBJ2-1 TRBV2 TGTGCCAGCAGTGACCCCCGGGGGGGGAGGGGGTTTGGTGAGCAGTTCTTC CASSDPRGGRGFGEQFF
- - TRBJ1-5 TRBV4-1 TGCGCCAGCAGCCAAGACCCGCCGGGTAGGGGGAATCAGCCCCAGCATTTT CASSQDPPGRGNQPQHF
- TRBD1 TRBJ1-1 TRBV15 TGTGCCACGGCCCGGGACAGGGGGCGTTCAGCTTTCTTT CATARDRGRSAFF
- TRBD2 TRBJ2-1 TRBV7-8 TGTGCCAGCAGCTCGCTAGAGGGAGGGCGGAATGAGCAGTTCTTC CASSSLEGGRNEQFF
- - TRBJ2-6 TRBV7-8 TGTGCCAGCAGCGCCGATTTATTATCTGGGGCCAACGTCCTGACTTTC CASSADLLSGANVLTF
- - TRBJ2-1 TRBV4-1 TGCGCCAGCAGCCAAGACTCAAGGAGTAATGAGCAGTTCTTC CASSQDSRSNEQFF
- - TRBJ2-7 TRBV2 TGTGCCAGCAGTGAAGCGCGACAGGAGCAGTACTTC CASSEARQEQYF
- - TRBJ2-1 TRBV27 TGTGCCAGCAGCCTTGGGGGTGGCTCCTACAATGAGCAGTTCTTC CASSLGGGSYNEQFF
- - TRBJ2-2 TRBV5-6 TGTGCCAGCAGCCCATGGGGGTACGGCCCGGGCACCGGGGAGCTGTTTTTT CASSPWGYGPGTGELFF
- - TRBJ2-7 TRBV6-1 TGTGCCAGCAGCCCTACCGGGACCAAGATTTACGAGCAGTACTTC CASSPTGTKIYEQYF
- TRBD1 TRBJ1-3 TRBV27 TGTGCCAGCAGTTTATCCTTTGGACAGGTTGGAAACACCATATATTTT CASSLSFGQVGNTIYF
- - TRBJ1-3 TRBV4-2 TGTGCCAGCAGCCAAGTCGGGGAAGTTTCCATATATTTT CASSQVGEVSIYF
- TRBD1 TRBJ1-2 TRBV25-1 TGTGCCAGCAGTGGGGGTCTTGGGACAGGGGACTATGGCTACACCTTC CASSGGLGTGDYGYTF
- - TRBJ2-5 TRBV13 TGTGCCAGCAGCTTAGGGGGGTTAGGGAGAACGGAGACCCAGTACTTC CASSLGGLGRTETQYF
- - TRBJ2-2 TRBV9 TGTGCCAGCAGCCTTAATTCCGGGGAGCTGTTTTTT CASSLNSGELFF
- - TRBJ2-7 TRBV27 TGTGCCAGCAGTTCACAGGGCATCGCCTACGAGCAGTACTTC CASSSQGIAYEQYF
- - TRBJ1-2 TRBV27 TGTGCCAGCAGTTTAACCGGCAGGGCTTCTTATGGCTACACCTTC CASSLTGRASYGYTF
once - TRBJ2-2 TRBV7-9 TGTGCCAGCAGCTTATCGGGTTTTTTGGACGGGGAGCTGTTTTTT CASSLSGFLDGELFF
- TRBD1 TRBJ1-2 TRBV7-9 TGTGCCAGCAGCCCACCTCGGGGACAGACCACAACCGGGAATGGCTACACCTTC CASSPPRGQTTTGNGYTF
- - TRBJ1-2 TRBV7-9 TGTGCCAGCAGCTCTGGGTCCCCCCGGAATGGCTACACCTTC CASSSGSPRNGYTF
- - TRBJ2-7 TRBV7-9 TGTGCCAGCAGCTCGAAGGGGGAGGGCTCCTACGAGCAGTACTTC CASSSKGEGSYEQYF
few TRBD2 TRBJ2-2 TRBV10-3 TGTGCCATCCTGGCGGCGGGAGGGAACGCCGGGGAGCTGTTTTTT CAILAAGGNAGELFF
- - TRBJ1-5 TRBV6-5 TGTGCCAGCAGTTACCTGGGCGGGGGGCCCCAGCATTTT CASSYLGGGPQHF
- - TRBJ2-1 TRBV27 TGTGCCAGCAGTTTAAAGGTAACTAGTGCTTCCAATGAGCAGTTCTTC CASSLKVTSASNEQFF
- - TRBJ1-1 TRBV27 TGTGCCAGCAGTTTATCGGCAGGGAGGTACACTGAAGCTTTCTTT CASSLSAGRYTEAFF
- - TRBJ1-1 TRBV13 TGTGCCAGCAGCTTATGGGGGCAGGGACTGAACACTGAAGCTTTCTTT CASSLWGQGLNTEAFF
- - TRBJ2-7 TRBV5-1 TGCGCCAGCAGCTTGAAGGGACCGTTATGGGAGCAGTACTTC CASSLKGPLWEQYF
- TRBD1 TRBJ2-1 TRBV2 TGTGCCAGCCGGGACAGGATTCGGGATTACTTAACAGATGAGCAGTTCTTC CASRDRIRDYLTDEQFF
- TRBD2 TRBJ2-7 TRBV4-1 TGCGCCAGCAGCCAGGTACTAGCGCCCTTATACGAGCAGTACTTC CASSQVLAPLYEQYF
- - TRBJ1-1 TRBV4-3 TGCGCCAGCAGCCCGGACCACTGGAACACTGAAGCTTTCTTT CASSPDHWNTEAFF
- - TRBJ2-7 TRBV9 TGTGCCAGCAGCGCCCCCCGGCCGAACTCAGGCGCAACGTTCGACTACGAGCAGTACTTC CASSAPRPNSGATFDYEQYF
- TRBD2 TRBJ2-3 TRBV5-4 TGTGCCAGCAGCGATTGGATAGGGACTAGCGGGAGTGCTGGCACAGATACGCAGTATTTT CASSDWIGTSGSAGTDTQYF
- - TRBJ2-5 TRBV7-2 TGTGCCAGCAGCTTCCTGGGTTGGAGGGACCGAGAGACCCAGTACTTC CASSFLGWRDRETQYF
- - TRBJ2-1 TRBV28 TGTGCCAGCAGTTTGCGCGGGGCCTACAATGAGCAGTTCTTC CASSLRGAYNEQFF
- - TRBJ1-1 TRBV13 TGTGCCAGCAGCTTCAGACCGAAAGAAGCTTTCTTT CASSFRPKEAFF
- - TRBJ2-1 TRBV28 TGTGCCAGCAGTTTCGGGAAACTCCCGTTCTTC CASSFGKLPFF
- - TRBJ2-1 TRBV27 TGTGCCAGCAGCCCCCATCGCGGGACGGGTGTCTACAATGAGCAGTTCTTC CASSPHRGTGVYNEQFF
- - TRBJ2-1 TRBV29-1 TGCAGCGCCGTTCGGGACTTTGAGTTCTTC CSAVRDFEFF
- TRBD1 TRBJ2-7 TRBV4-1 TGCGCCAGCAGCCAATCCCCAGGGGGTGTCTACGAGCAGTACTTC CASSQSPGGVYEQYF
- - TRBJ2-7 TRBV27 TGTGCCAGCAGACCCGCGGGTCTATTCTACGAGCAGTACTTC CASRPAGLFYEQYF
- - TRBJ2-7 TRBV7-8 TGTGCCAGCAGCTTAACCCCCTACGAGCAGTACTTC CASSLTPYEQYF
- - TRBJ1-3 TRBV28 TGTGCCAGCAGGCCGGAGGGCGGAACTGGAAACACCATATATTTT CASRPEGGTGNTIYF
- - TRBJ1-1 TRBV19 TGTGCCAGTAGTACGATCAGCATGGGCACTGAAGCTTTCTTT CASSTISMGTEAFF
- - TRBJ2-7 TRBV19 TGTGCCAGTAGTATTTCCCCCACAACGGACTACGAGCAGTACTTC CASSISPTTDYEQYF
- TRBD1 TRBJ2-7 TRBV9 TGTGCCAGCAGCATCCGGGACAGGCCCCCCGCCTACGAGCAGTACTTC CASSIRDRPPAYEQYF
- - TRBJ2-7 TRBV6-1 TGTGCCAGCAGTGAAGCGCAGGCAGGTTACTACGAGCAGTACTTC CASSEAQAGYYEQYF
- - TRBJ1-5 TRBV11-2 TGTGCCAGCAGCTTAGACAGGGTCGTCGGTCAGCCCCAGCATTTT CASSLDRVVGQPQHF